This TCR beta chain was recorded in a study of cytomegalovirus exposure and HLA in healthy donors. Study-wide results and caveats: Researchers counted over 150 TCR beta chains as cytomegalovirus-associated. A classifier reportedly called cytomegalovirus status with high sensitivity and specificity.

With regard to this clone: Its antigen is not identified.

Produced via immunoSEQ multiplex PCR; TCRdb's table is partial and in-frame only. The sample shows 200,000 to 250,000 clones, roughly 83% of them seen only once. This CDR3 region has 17 residues. The germline V gene encodes CDR1 LNHDA and CDR2 SQIVND (reference sequence). The V and J ends lost 3 bases and 9 bases, in that order; junction bases with no gene match: 10. Sequencing input: PBMCs. The source is a woman aged 18-29 years in good health and CMV-seronegative. This chain connects TRBV19 to TRBJ2-1, with 14 bases that match TRBD2. CDR3 amino acids: CASSIIGLAGGWSEQFF. DNA for the CDR3: TGTGCCAGTAGTATCATAGGACTAGCGGGAGGTTGGAGTGAGCAGTTCTTC.